This T cell receptor (beta chain) came from a study of regulatory T cells in long-lasting Graves disease. Study-wide results and caveats: Persistent disease exhibited a predilection for TRBV28, TRBJ1-2 and TRBJ2-5. Persistent patients shared more public clonotypes (about 2,800) than newly diagnosed patients (966).

The CDR3 length is 17 residues. CDR1 is SGHAT, CDR2 FQNNGV, per germline. Construction of TCR beta libraries relied on iRepertoire HTBI primers and on Arm-PCR targeting CDR3 regions. As originally analysed: Identification of gene segments yielded around 64 TRBV and some 14 TRBJ across samples. MiXCR, run by TCRdb on the multiplex PCR reads, gives a single entry per CDR3 protein. Here the V and J calls rest on TCRdb's processing, not on the authors' analysis. The sample lists around 340,000 distinct CDR3 sequences; 15% to 20% were seen once. This clonotype has more than one count but fewer than ten. Antigen unknown. This could be a read error, since a much larger clone is one nucleotide away. Time point given: persistent/refractory GD, antithyroid drugs over 5 years with positive TRAb. From PBMCs, RNA was extracted and then used to make the TCR library. It was American Thyroid Association guidelines that determined Graves' disease diagnosis.

The rearrangement links TRBV11-2 to TRBJ2-5, with TRBD1 matching over 7 bases. The TCR originated in a female donor with Graves disease. The sample consisted of peripheral blood mononuclear cells (PBMCs), taken when the disease was refractory, from a patient treated with antithyroid drugs. The CDR3 nucleotides are TGTGCCAACAGCCCAGCCAGGGGGTCGCTAAACCAAGAGACCCAGTACTTC. Translating it yields CANSPARGSLNQETQYF.